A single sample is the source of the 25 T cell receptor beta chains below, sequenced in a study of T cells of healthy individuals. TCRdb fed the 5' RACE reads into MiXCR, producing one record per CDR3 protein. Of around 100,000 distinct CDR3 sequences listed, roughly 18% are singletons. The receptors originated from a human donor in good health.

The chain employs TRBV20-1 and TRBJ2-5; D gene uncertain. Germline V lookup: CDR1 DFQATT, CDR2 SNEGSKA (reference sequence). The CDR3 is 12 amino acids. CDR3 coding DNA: TGCAGCACTTTGGGAAGACAAGAGACCCAGTACTTC. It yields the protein CSTLGRQETQYF.

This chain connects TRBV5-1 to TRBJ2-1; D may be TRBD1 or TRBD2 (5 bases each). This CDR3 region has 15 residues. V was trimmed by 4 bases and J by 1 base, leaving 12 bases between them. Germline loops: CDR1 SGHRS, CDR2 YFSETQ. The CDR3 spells CASSRVGVSYNEQFF. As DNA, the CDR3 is TGCGCCAGCAGCCGTGTGGGGGTTTCCTACAATGAGCAGTTCTTC. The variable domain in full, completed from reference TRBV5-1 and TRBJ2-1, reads KAGVTQTPRYLIKTRGQQVTLSCSPISGHRSVSWYQQTPGQGLQFLFEYFSETQRNKGNFPGRFSGRQFSNSRSEMNVSTLELGDSALYLCASSRVGVSYNEQFFGPGTRLTVL.

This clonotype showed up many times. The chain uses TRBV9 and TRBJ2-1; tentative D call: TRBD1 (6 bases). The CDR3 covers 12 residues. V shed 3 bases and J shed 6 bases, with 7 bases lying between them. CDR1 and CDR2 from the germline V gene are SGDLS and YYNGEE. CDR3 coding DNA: TGTGCCAGCAGCGCACAGGGCAATGAGCAGTTCTTC. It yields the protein CASSAQGNEQFF.

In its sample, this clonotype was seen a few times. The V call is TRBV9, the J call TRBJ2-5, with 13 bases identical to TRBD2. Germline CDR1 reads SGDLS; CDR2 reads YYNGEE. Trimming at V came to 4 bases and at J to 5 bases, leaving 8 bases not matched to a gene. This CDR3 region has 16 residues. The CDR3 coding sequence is TGTGCCAGCAGCCAGTTACTAGCGGGAGGGCTCGAGACCCAGTACTTC. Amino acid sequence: CASSQLLAGGLETQYF. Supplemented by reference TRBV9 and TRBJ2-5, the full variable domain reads DSGVTQTPKHLITATGQRVTLRCSPRSGDLSVYWYQQSLDQGLQFLIQYYNGEERAKGNILERFSAQQFPDLHSELNLSSLELGDSALYFCASSQLLAGGLETQYFGPGTRLLVL.

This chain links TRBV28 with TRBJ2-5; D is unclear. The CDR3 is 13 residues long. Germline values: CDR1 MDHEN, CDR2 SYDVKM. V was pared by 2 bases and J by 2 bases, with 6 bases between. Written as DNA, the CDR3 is TGTGCCAGCAGTTTACGGATTCAAGAGACCCAGTACTTC. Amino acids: CASSLRIQETQYF.

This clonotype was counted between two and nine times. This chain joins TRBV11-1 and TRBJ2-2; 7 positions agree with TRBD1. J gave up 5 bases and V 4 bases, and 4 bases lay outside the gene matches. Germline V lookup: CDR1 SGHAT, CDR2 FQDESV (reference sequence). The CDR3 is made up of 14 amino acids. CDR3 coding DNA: TGTGCCAGCAGCTCGGACAGGTTAACCGGGGAGCTGTTTTTT. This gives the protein CASSSDRLTGELFF.

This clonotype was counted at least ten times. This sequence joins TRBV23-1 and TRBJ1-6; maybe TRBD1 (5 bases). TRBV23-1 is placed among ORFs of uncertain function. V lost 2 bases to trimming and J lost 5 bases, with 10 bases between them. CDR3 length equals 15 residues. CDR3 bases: TGCGCCAGCAGTCAAAGGGAACAGGATAATTCACCCCTCCACTTT. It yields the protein CASSQREQDNSPLHF.

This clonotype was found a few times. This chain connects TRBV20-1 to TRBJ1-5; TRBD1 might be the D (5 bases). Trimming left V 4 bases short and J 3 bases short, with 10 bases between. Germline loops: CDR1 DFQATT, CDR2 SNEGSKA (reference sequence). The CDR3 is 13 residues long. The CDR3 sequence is CSATDNLNQPQHF. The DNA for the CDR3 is TGCAGTGCTACGGACAATCTCAATCAGCCCCAGCATTTT.

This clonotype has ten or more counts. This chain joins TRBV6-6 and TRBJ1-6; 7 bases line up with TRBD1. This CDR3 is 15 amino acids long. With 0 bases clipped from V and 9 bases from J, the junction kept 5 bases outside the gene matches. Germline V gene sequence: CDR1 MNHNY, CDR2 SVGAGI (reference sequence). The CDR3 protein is CASSYSGTAGSPLHF. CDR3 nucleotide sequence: TGTGCCAGCAGTTACTCGGGGACAGCAGGTTCACCCCTCCACTTT.

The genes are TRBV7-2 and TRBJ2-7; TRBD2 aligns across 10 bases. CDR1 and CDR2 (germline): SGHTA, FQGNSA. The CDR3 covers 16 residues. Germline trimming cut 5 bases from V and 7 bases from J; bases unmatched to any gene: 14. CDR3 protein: CASSLPIAGGPREQYF. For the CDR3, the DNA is TGTGCCAGCAGCCTACCAATAGCGGGAGGCCCCAGAGAGCAGTACTTC.

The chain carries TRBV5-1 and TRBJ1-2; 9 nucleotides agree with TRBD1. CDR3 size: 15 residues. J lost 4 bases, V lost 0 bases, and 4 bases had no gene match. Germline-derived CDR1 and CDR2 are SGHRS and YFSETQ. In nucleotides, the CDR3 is TGCGCCAGCAGCTTGGCCGGGACAGGGTCCTATGGCTACACCTTC. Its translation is CASSLAGTGSYGYTF. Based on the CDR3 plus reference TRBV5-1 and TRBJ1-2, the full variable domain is KAGVTQTPRYLIKTRGQQVTLSCSPISGHRSVSWYQQTPGQGLQFLFEYFSETQRNKGNFPGRFSGRQFSNSRSEMNVSTLELGDSALYLCASSLAGTGSYGYTFGSGTRLTVV.

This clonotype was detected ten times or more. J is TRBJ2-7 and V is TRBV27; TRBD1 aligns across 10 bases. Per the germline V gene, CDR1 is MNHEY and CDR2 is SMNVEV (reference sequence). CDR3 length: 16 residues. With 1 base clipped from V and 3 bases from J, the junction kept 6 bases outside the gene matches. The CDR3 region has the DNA TGTGCCAGCAGTTTATGGTCCGGGACAGGGGACTACGAGCAGTACTTC. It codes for CASSLWSGTGDYEQYF.

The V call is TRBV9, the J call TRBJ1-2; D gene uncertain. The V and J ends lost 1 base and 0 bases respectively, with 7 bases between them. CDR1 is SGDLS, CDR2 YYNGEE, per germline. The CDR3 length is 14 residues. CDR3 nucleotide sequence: TGTGCCAGCAGCGTATCAGAAACTAACTATGGCTACACCTTC. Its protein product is CASSVSETNYGYTF.

CDR3 sequence: CASSLVWGSGETQYF. CDR3 DNA sequence: TGTGCCAGCAGCTTAGTTTGGGGATCGGGAGAGACCCAGTACTTC. The V gene is TRBV7-2, the J gene TRBJ2-5; D gene unclear. The germline V and J ends were trimmed by 1 base and 4 bases, with 13 bases remaining between them. The CDR3 length is 15 residues. In germline, CDR1 is SGHTA, CDR2 FQGNSA.

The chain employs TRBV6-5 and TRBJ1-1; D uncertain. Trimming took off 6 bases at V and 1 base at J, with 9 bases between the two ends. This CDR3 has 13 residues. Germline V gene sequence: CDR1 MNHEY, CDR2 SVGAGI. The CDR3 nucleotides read TGTGCCAGCAGCCAGAGCAAGAACACTGAAGCTTTCTTT. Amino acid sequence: CASSQSKNTEAFF.

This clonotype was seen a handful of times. Here the CDR3 DNA reads TGTGCCAGCAGCGTAGACCACTCAGATACGCAGTATTTT. Encoded protein: CASSVDHSDTQYF. This rearrangement joins TRBV9 to TRBJ2-3; D call uncertain. The CDR3 has 13 amino acids. The germline V and J ends were trimmed by 0 bases and 4 bases, with 6 bases remaining between them. The V gene's germline CDR1 is SGDLS and CDR2 YYNGEE.

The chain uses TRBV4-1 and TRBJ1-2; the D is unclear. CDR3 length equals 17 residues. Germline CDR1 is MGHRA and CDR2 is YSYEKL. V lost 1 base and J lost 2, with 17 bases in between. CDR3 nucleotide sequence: TGCGCCAGCAGCCAAGGCGTTTTCAGACGGGTAAACTATGGCTACACCTTC. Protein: CASSQGVFRRVNYGYTF.

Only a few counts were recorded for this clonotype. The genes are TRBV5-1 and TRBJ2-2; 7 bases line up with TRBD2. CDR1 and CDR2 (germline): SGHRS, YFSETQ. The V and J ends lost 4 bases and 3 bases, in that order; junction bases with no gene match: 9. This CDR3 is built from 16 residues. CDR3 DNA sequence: TGCGCCAGCAGCCAGCAGGGAGGGGTGTACACCGGGGAGCTGTTTTTT. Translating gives CASSQQGGVYTGELFF.

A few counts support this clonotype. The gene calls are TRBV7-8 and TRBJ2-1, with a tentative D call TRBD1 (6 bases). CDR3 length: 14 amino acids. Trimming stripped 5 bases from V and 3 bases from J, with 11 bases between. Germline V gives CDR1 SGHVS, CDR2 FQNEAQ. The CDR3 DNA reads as TGTGCCAGCAGCGGAAGGACAGTCTACAATGAGCAGTTCTTC. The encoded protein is CASSGRTVYNEQFF.

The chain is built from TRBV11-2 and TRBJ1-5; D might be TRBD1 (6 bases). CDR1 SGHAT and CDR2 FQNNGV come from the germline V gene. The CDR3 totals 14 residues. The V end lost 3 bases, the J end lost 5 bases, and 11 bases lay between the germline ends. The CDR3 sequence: CASSFSGAHQPQHF. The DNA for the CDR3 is TGTGCCAGCAGCTTCTCGGGGGCCCATCAGCCCCAGCATTTT.

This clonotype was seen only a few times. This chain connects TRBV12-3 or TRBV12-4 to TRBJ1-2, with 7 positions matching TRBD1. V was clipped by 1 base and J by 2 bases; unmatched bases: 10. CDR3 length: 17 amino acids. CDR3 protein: CASSLGTPGGTNYGYTF. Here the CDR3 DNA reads TGTGCCAGCAGTTTAGGGACCCCAGGGGGGACGAACTATGGCTACACCTTC.

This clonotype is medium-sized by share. In DNA, the CDR3 is TGTGCCAGCAGTGAACAAAATAGCGGGAGATCGGGCGAGCAGTACTTC. Its protein is CASSEQNSGRSGEQYF. J is TRBJ2-7 and V is TRBV2; 9 bases are shared with TRBD2. Germline V gene lookup returns CDR1 SNHLY and CDR2 FYNNEI. V dropped 2 bases and J dropped 6; count of bases not matched to a gene: 11. This CDR3 spans 16 amino acids.

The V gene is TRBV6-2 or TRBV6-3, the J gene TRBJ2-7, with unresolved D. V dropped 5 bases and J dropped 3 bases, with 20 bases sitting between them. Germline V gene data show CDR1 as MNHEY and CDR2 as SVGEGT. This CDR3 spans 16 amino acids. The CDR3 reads CASSDPSLVTGYEQYF. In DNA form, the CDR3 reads TGTGCCAGCAGTGATCCCTCCCTCGTAACCGGCTACGAGCAGTACTTC.

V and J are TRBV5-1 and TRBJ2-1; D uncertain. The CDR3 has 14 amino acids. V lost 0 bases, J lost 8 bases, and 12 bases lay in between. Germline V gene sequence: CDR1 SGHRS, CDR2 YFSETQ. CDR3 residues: CASSLAEKSYEQFF. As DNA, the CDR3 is TGCGCCAGCAGCTTGGCCGAAAAGTCGTATGAGCAGTTCTTC.

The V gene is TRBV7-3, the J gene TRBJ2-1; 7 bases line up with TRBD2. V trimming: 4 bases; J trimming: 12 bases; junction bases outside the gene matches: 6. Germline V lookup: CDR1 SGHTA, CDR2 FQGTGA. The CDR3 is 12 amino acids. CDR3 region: CASSSPGLPQFF. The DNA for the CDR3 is TGTGCCAGCAGCTCGCCGGGACTACCGCAGTTCTTC.